A single sample gave rise to the 11 T cell receptor beta chains below, sequenced in a study of T cell responses to AZD1222 COVID-19 vaccine. Libraries were prepared by immunoSEQ multiplex PCR; TCRdb keeps only in-frame clonotypes and omits some of them. The sample holds 150,000 to 200,000 clones, about 92% seen once. The sample was peripheral blood, taken on day 0 of AZD1222 vaccination. The receptors were gathered from an adult in good health.

This chain joins TRBV14 and TRBJ1-1; 9 bases match TRBD1. Germline V gives CDR1 SGHDN, CDR2 FVKESK. J lost 6 bases, V lost 2 bases, and 7 bases had no gene match. The CDR3 is made up of 15 amino acids. The CDR3 DNA reads as TGTGCCAGCAGCCAAAACCGACAGGGGGGCGCTGAAGCTTTCTTT. Protein: CASSQNRQGGAEAFF.

J is TRBJ2-7 and V is TRBV5-1, with D perhaps matching TRBD2 (5 bases). The V end lost 4 bases, the J end lost 3 bases, and 20 bases lay between the germline ends. The CDR3 extends over 16 amino acids. Germline CDR1 SGHRS, CDR2 YFSETQ. The CDR3, as DNA: TGCGCCAGCAGCCCGGTGGAGGTTCTAGCTAACTACGAGCAGTACTTC. Encoded protein: CASSPVEVLANYEQYF.

The V gene is TRBV19, the J gene TRBJ2-2, with 7 bases fitting TRBD1. This CDR3 region has 15 residues. Germline CDR1 LNHDA, CDR2 SQIVND (reference sequence). V shed 2 bases and J 0 bases; nucleotides not matched to a gene: 0. In DNA, the CDR3 is TGTGCCAGTAGTATACAGGGGGCGAACACCGGGGAGCTGTTTTTT. Encoded protein: CASSIQGANTGELFF.

Regarding this clone: The junction does not match germline at one end; this may be a read error. The J gene is TRBJ2-7, the V gene TRBV14, with 11 positions matching TRBD2. The CDR3 has 14 amino acids. Germline CDR1 is SGHDN and CDR2 is FVKESK. This CDR3 reads CASSQGLAGGIPIF. DNA of the CDR3: TGTGCCAGCAGCCAAGGATTAGCGGGAGGGATCCCCATCTTC.

The gene calls are TRBV28 and TRBJ1-1; tentative D call: TRBD1 (6 bases). CDR3 length equals 14 residues. CDR1 MDHEN and CDR2 SYDVKM come from the germline V gene. V lost 6 bases, J lost 6 bases, and 17 bases lay in between. This CDR3 reads CASRIIGGSAEAFF. DNA for the CDR3: TGTGCCAGCAGGATCATAGGGGGATCTGCTGAAGCTTTCTTT.

The chain has TRBV10-1 and TRBJ2-1; TRBD2 aligns across 10 bases. The CDR3 contains 13 residues. In germline, CDR1 is WNHNN, CDR2 SYGVQD (reference sequence). V was clipped by 7 bases and J by 7 bases; unmatched bases: 4. The CDR3 region is CASKLAGENEQFF. The CDR3 nucleotides read TGCGCCAGCAAGCTAGCGGGAGAAAATGAGCAGTTCTTC.

The chain combines TRBV3-1 (or the pseudogene TRBV3-2) with TRBJ2-3; 9 bases are a match to TRBD2. Germline loops: CDR1 LGHDT, CDR2 YNNKEL (reference sequence). This CDR3 is 15 amino acids long. V lost 3 bases, J lost 3 bases, and 4 bases stayed unmatched. The DNA of the CDR3 is TGTGCCAGCAGCCAGGGGCTAGCGGGGACAGATACGCAGTATTTT. It specifies CASSQGLAGTDTQYF.

This chain links TRBV3-1 (or the pseudogene TRBV3-2) with TRBJ2-1; the D gene is possibly TRBD2 (6 bases). CDR1 and CDR2 (germline): LGHDT, YNNKEL (reference sequence). Trimming removed 0 bases from V and 4 bases from J, with 10 bases in between. CDR3 length: 15 residues. The CDR3 loop is CASSQDTSRYNEQFF. As DNA, the CDR3 is TGTGCCAGCAGCCAAGACACTAGCAGGTACAATGAGCAGTTCTTC.

The chain has TRBV12-3 or TRBV12-4 and TRBJ2-3; D uncertain. Trimming stripped 4 bases from V and 6 bases from J, with 11 bases between. The CDR3 is 13 residues long. The CDR3 DNA follows: TGTGCCAGCAGTTCTGAGGCGTGGGATACGCAGTATTTT. Translation gives CASSSEAWDTQYF.

The J gene is TRBJ1-1, the V gene TRBV15; unclear D gene. The CDR3 is 17 amino acids. The germline V gene encodes CDR1 LNHNV and CDR2 YYDKDF (reference sequence). The ends were cut back, 1 base at V and 0 bases at J, with 15 bases in the middle. The CDR3 is CATSRVSYSIMNTEAFF. CDR3 coding DNA: TGTGCCACCAGCAGAGTGTCTTATTCTATTATGAACACTGAAGCTTTCTTT.

This chain links TRBV11-2 with TRBJ2-7; 11 positions agree with TRBD2. Germline V CDR1 and CDR2: SGHAT, FQNNGV. The CDR3 has 16 residues. J gave up 5 bases and V 1 base, and 7 bases lay outside the gene matches. Here the CDR3 DNA reads TGTGCCAGCAGCTTAGCAAATAGCGGGGGGGCCCACGAGCAGTACTTC. This sequence encodes CASSLANSGGAHEQYF.